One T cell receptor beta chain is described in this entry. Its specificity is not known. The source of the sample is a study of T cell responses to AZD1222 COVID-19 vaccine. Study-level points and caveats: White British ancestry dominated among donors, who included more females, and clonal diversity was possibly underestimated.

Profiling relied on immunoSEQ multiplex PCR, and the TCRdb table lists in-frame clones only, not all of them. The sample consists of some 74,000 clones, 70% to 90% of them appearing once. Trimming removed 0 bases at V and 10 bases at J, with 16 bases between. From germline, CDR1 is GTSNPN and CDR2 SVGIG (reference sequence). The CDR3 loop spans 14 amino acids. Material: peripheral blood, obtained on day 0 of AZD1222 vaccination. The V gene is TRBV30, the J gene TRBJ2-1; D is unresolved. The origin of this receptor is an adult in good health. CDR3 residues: CAWSVRGFGVEQFF. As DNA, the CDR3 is TGTGCCTGGAGTGTACGCGGCTTTGGGGTCGAGCAGTTCTTC.